Below are 18 T cell receptor beta chains sequenced from a single sample in a study of persistence of HIV-infected CD4 T cells. This was the immunoSEQ version 4 assay in survey mode. Profiling relied on immunoSEQ multiplex PCR, and the TCRdb table lists in-frame clones only, not all of them. Among over 30,000 clones listed, roughly 82% were seen once. Stimulation used approximately 10 ug/mL lysate from CMV-infected fibroblasts. Sorted nonresponding memory CD4+ T cells were CD40L-negative, CD69-negative, CD45RO-high. These receptors have no known antigen. The sample in question was CD4+ T cells sorted from PBMCs after approximately 20-hour stimulation, obtained from a patient who received antiretroviral therapy. These receptors were obtained from an adult woman with HIV who was CMV-seropositive.

This clone occurred a few times. The chain links TRBV5-4 to TRBJ2-6; D possibly matches TRBD1 or TRBD2 (5 bases each). The CDR3 covers 17 residues. The germline V gene encodes CDR1 SGHNT and CDR2 YYREEE (reference sequence). V was cut by 1 base and J by 3 bases, with 14 bases left in between. The CDR3 DNA sequence: TGTGCCAGCAGCTTGTGGTCCGGGGCTGGTGGGGCCAACGTCCTGACTTTC. As protein: CASSLWSGAGGANVLTF.

The V gene is TRBV30, the J gene TRBJ1-2; D uncertain. CDR1 and CDR2 (germline): GTSNPN, SVGIG (reference sequence). The CDR3 loop spans 14 amino acids. Trimming pared 3 bases from V and 4 bases from J, leaving 15 bases between. CDR3 sequence: CAWRPQAGAYGYTF. CDR3 nucleotides: TGTGCCTGGAGACCCCAAGCGGGAGCCTATGGCTACACCTTC.

This chain uses TRBV7-9 with TRBJ1-5, with no clear D. Trimming pared 5 bases from V and 4 bases from J, leaving 15 bases between. Germline assignment: CDR1 SEHNR and CDR2 FQNEAQ (reference sequence). This CDR3 comprises 15 residues. The CDR3 DNA sequence: TGTGCCAGCAGCCCAGACGGCGGGAAGAATCAGCCCCAGCATTTT. Protein product: CASSPDGGKNQPQHF.

The chain carries TRBV19 and TRBJ2-3, with TRBD2 identical over 7 bases. V gave up 3 bases and J gave up 4 bases; unmatched junction bases: 4. There are 14 residues in the CDR3. Germline V gene lookup returns CDR1 LNHDA and CDR2 SQIVND (reference sequence). CDR3 loop: CASSMMGRADTQYF. DNA of the CDR3: TGTGCCAGTAGTATGATGGGGAGGGCAGATACGCAGTATTTT.

J is TRBJ2-2 and V is TRBV7-9, with 12 bases fitting TRBD2. V dropped 4 bases and J dropped 7; count of bases not matched to a gene: 10. Germline CDR1 reads SEHNR; CDR2 reads FQNEAQ (reference sequence). This CDR3 contains 17 residues. The CDR3 sequence: CASSSPSSGRADGELFF. The CDR3 nucleotides are TGTGCCAGCAGCTCCCCCTCTAGCGGGAGGGCTGACGGGGAGCTGTTTTTT.

The chain has TRBV28 and TRBJ1-2; D call uncertain. This CDR3 is built from 13 residues. Germline-derived CDR1 and CDR2 are MDHEN and SYDVKM. Between the trimmed V and J ends, which lost 2 bases and 2 bases, there was a span of 6 bases. For the CDR3, the DNA is TGTGCCAGCAGTTTAGGCAGAAACTATGGCTACACCTTC. This codes for CASSLGRNYGYTF.

The sample holds one count of this clone. The chain employs TRBV19 and TRBJ1-5; 7 positions agree with TRBD1. CDR3 size: 15 residues. CDR1 is LNHDA, CDR2 SQIVND, per germline (reference sequence). V trimming: 5 bases; J trimming: 7 bases; junction bases outside the gene matches: 11. The CDR3 here is CASSADRVWDQPQHF. In DNA form, the CDR3 reads TGTGCCAGTAGTGCCGACAGGGTTTGGGACCAGCCCCAGCATTTT. The entire variable domain, with the rest obtained from reference TRBV19 and TRBJ1-5, is as follows: DGGITQSPKYLFRKEGQNVTLSCEQNLNHDAMYWYRQDPGQGLRLIYYSQIVNDFQKGDIAEGYSVSREKKESFPLTVTSAQKNPTAFYLCASSADRVWDQPQHFGDGTRLSIL.

The chain couples TRBV21-1 to TRBJ1-2. TRBV21-1 is assigned pseudogene status. The CDR3 is 16 amino acids. This CDR3 is CASSATGPSLNYGYTF. CDR3 sequence (DNA): TGTGCCAGCAGCGCTACGGGGCCTAGCCTTAACTATGGCTACACCTTC.

The rearrangement links TRBV9 to TRBJ2-7, with D possibly being TRBD2 (5 bases). V lost 5 bases and J 3 bases, leaving 12 bases between the germline ends. The CDR3 runs to 13 residues. Germline V gene lookup returns CDR1 SGDLS and CDR2 YYNGEE. The CDR3 reads CASSSRGGYEQYF. DNA of the CDR3: TGTGCCAGCAGTTCCCGCGGAGGCTACGAGCAGTACTTC.

The rearrangement joins TRBV5-3 to TRBJ2-1; no clear D. TRBV5-3 is recorded as an ORF, its role being uncertain. This CDR3 contains 10 residues. Trimming took 2 bases from V and 9 from J, leaving 3 bases between them. The CDR3 DNA reads TGTGCCAGAAGCTTCATTGAGCAGTTCTTC. Its translation: CARSFIEQFF.

In this sample, this clone turned up once. V usage is TRBV19 and J usage is TRBJ1-2, with 8 positions matching TRBD1. The CDR3 has 17 amino acids. The germline V gene encodes CDR1 LNHDA and CDR2 SQIVND (reference sequence). J was trimmed by 1 base and V by 3 bases; bases with no gene match: 10. This CDR3 reads CASSMGTGSSLNYGYTF. Here the CDR3 DNA reads TGTGCCAGTAGTATGGGGACAGGTTCCAGTCTTAACTATGGCTACACCTTC.

The chain links TRBV4-1 to TRBJ1-5; 11 positions match TRBD1. CDR1 and CDR2 (germline): MGHRA, YSYEKL. The CDR3 consists of 16 residues. The trim removed 4 bases at V and 7 bases at J, leaving 9 bases unmatched. The CDR3 nucleotides are TGCGCCAGCAGCCCCCCGGACAGGGGGCTAGGACAGCCCCAGCATTTT. As protein: CASSPPDRGLGQPQHF.

The V call is TRBV3-1 (or the pseudogene TRBV3-2), the J call TRBJ1-1; D gene uncertain. The V end lost 1 base, the J end lost 6 bases, and 15 bases lay between the germline ends. CDR1 and CDR2 from the germline V gene are LGHDT and YNNKEL (reference sequence). The CDR3 loop spans 15 amino acids. The CDR3 spells CASSQGPRPGSEAFF. CDR3 in DNA: TGTGCCAGCAGCCAAGGTCCAAGGCCTGGGTCTGAAGCTTTCTTT.

This rearrangement joins TRBV4-1 to TRBJ2-1; the match to TRBD1 covers 8 bases. Germline V lookup: CDR1 MGHRA, CDR2 YSYEKL. The CDR3 is 13 amino acids. J gave up 8 bases and V 4 bases, and 4 bases lay outside the gene matches. CDR3 in amino acids: CASSRGQGDEQFF. CDR3 in DNA: TGCGCCAGCAGCCGTGGACAGGGCGATGAGCAGTTCTTC.

Only one count was recorded for this clone. The chain employs TRBV28 and TRBJ1-5, with a possible D match to TRBD1 (5 bases). The CDR3 length is 14 residues. Looked up from germline, CDR1 is MDHEN and CDR2 is SYDVKM. The V end was cut by 7 bases, the J end by 4 bases, with 14 bases between. For the CDR3, the DNA is TGTGCCAGCACCCCGGGACTACTGAATCAGCCCCAGCATTTT. It translates to CASTPGLLNQPQHF. Supplemented by reference TRBV28 and TRBJ1-5, the full variable domain reads DVKVTQSSRYLVKRTGEKVFLECVQDMDHENMFWYRQDPGLGLRLIYFSYDVKMKEKGDIPEGYSVSREKKERFSLILESASTNQTSMYLCASTPGLLNQPQHFGDGTRLSIL.

V and J are TRBV6-4 and TRBJ1-1; 9 nucleotides align to TRBD1. CDR3 length: 14 residues. Germline lookup yields CDR1 MRHNA and CDR2 SNTAGT. J gave up 7 bases and V 4 bases, and 7 bases lay outside the gene matches. CDR3 amino acids: CASSAGGGQGEAFF. DNA for the CDR3: TGTGCCAGCAGTGCGGGAGGGGGACAGGGTGAAGCTTTCTTT.

The chain recombines TRBV7-6 with TRBJ2-2; perhaps TRBD1 as D (5 bases). The germline V gene has CDR1 SGHVS and CDR2 FNYEAQ. The CDR3 loop spans 13 amino acids. Trimming cost V 5 bases and J 6 bases, with 10 bases left between them. CDR3 loop: CASSGIGAGELFF. The CDR3 DNA reads as TGTGCCAGCAGCGGGATAGGGGCCGGGGAGCTGTTTTTT.

The V call is TRBV5-4, the J call TRBJ2-7; the D is unclear. The germline V gene has CDR1 SGHNT and CDR2 YYREEE (reference sequence). The V gene lost 0 bases and the J gene lost 4 bases, with 2 bases spanning the gap. The CDR3 loop spans 11 amino acids. CDR3 loop: CASSLGYEQYF. The CDR3 bases are TGTGCCAGCAGCTTGGGATACGAGCAGTACTTC. The full variable domain, with the rest looked up from reference TRBV5-4 and TRBJ2-7, is ETGVTQSPTHLIKTRGQQVTLRCSSQSGHNTVSWYQQALGQGPQFIFQYYREEENGRGNFPPRFSGLQFPNYSSELNVNALELDDSALYLCASSLGYEQYFGPGTRLTVT.